The 19 T cell receptor beta chains reported below all come from one sample, sequenced in a study of blood T cell repertoires in COVID-19. Clones were read by immunoSEQ multiplex PCR, and TCRdb kept only the in-frame ones, dropping some. Of some 180,000 clones listed, approximately 80% are singletons. Material: peripheral blood. The receptor set was obtained from a woman between 50 and 59 years old with active or convalescent COVID-19.

The rearrangement joins TRBV14 to TRBJ2-3; TRBD1 might be the D (5 bases). This CDR3 is built from 14 residues. CDR1 and CDR2 from the germline V gene are SGHDN and FVKESK. With 8 bases removed from V and 0 bases from J, the gap between germline ends came to 12 bases. CDR3 in amino acids: CASGGQSSTDTQYF. In nucleotides, the CDR3 is TGTGCCAGCGGCGGACAATCTAGCACAGATACGCAGTATTTT.

The table lists this clone with a few counts. The chain recombines TRBV7-2 with TRBJ2-3; no reliable D call. Trimming removed 3 bases from V and 5 bases from J, with 6 bases in between. In germline, CDR1 is SGHTA, CDR2 FQGNSA. CDR3 length: 12 amino acids. The CDR3 region is CASSFYGDTQYF. In DNA, the CDR3 is TGTGCCAGCAGCTTCTATGGAGATACGCAGTATTTT. The full variable domain, in which reference TRBV7-2 and TRBJ2-3 provide the parts outside the CDR3, is GAGVSQSPSNKVTEKGKDVELRCDPISGHTALYWYRQSLGQGLEFLIYFQGNSAPDKSGLPSDRFSAERTGGSVSTLTIQRTQQEDSAVYLCASSFYGDTQYFGPGTRLTVL.

Concerning this clone: One junction end does not reproduce the germline sequence, and a read error may be involved. The chain links TRBV30 to TRBJ2-2; 8 positions agree with TRBD2. Germline V lookup: CDR1 GTSNPN, CDR2 SVGIG (reference sequence). The CDR3 is 11 amino acids. In DNA form, the CDR3 reads TGCGGCGGGAGGAGGACCGGGGAGCTGTTTTTT. Translated: CGGRRTGELFF.

In its sample, this clone was seen once. The chain uses TRBV5-1 and TRBJ1-3; no reliable D call. The CDR3 is 14 residues long. The V gene lost 0 bases and the J gene lost 2 bases, with 6 bases spanning the gap. Germline loops: CDR1 SGHRS, CDR2 YFSETQ. The CDR3, as DNA: TGCGCCAGCAGCTTGGCCACAGCTGGAAACACCATATATTTT. It is translated as CASSLATAGNTIYF.

The rearrangement links TRBV18 to TRBJ1-4; D is possibly TRBD1 (5 bases). Germline CDR1 KGHSH, CDR2 LQKENI. This CDR3 contains 14 residues. V gave up 3 bases and J gave up 7 bases, with 12 bases separating them. The DNA for the CDR3 is TGTGCCAGCTCACCGGGGGGGTACGGTGAAAAACTGTTTTTT. It translates to CASSPGGYGEKLFF.

V is TRBV9 and J is TRBJ1-2; 9 bases align to TRBD1. The CDR3 has 13 amino acids. The germline V gene encodes CDR1 SGDLS and CDR2 YYNGEE. Trimming at V came to 4 bases and at J to 6 bases, leaving 4 bases not matched to a gene. The CDR3 protein is CASSPGTGNGYTF. The CDR3 nucleotides are TGTGCCAGCAGCCCTGGGACAGGGAATGGCTACACCTTC. Full variable domain (remainder filled in from reference TRBV9 and TRBJ1-2): DSGVTQTPKHLITATGQRVTLRCSPRSGDLSVYWYQQSLDQGLQFLIQYYNGEERAKGNILERFSAQQFPDLHSELNLSSLELGDSALYFCASSPGTGNGYTFGSGTRLTVV.

The J gene is TRBJ2-1, the V gene TRBV9; 10 bases are a match to TRBD2. Germline lookup yields CDR1 SGDLS and CDR2 YYNGEE. V was pared by 0 bases and J by 8 bases, with 8 bases of the junction left unmatched. The CDR3 sequence is 16 residues long. The CDR3, as DNA: TGTGCCAGCAGCGTAGAAGCGGGGGGGATCTCTGATGAGCAGTTCTTC. This sequence encodes CASSVEAGGISDEQFF.

This chain joins TRBV25-1 and TRBJ1-1, with TRBD1 as a possible D gene (5 bases). Trimming removed 5 bases at V and 5 bases at J, with 15 bases between. Germline V lookup: CDR1 MGHDK, CDR2 SYGVNS. The CDR3 length is 14 residues. CDR3 residues: CASSPGGGKTEAFF. The CDR3 region has the DNA TGTGCCAGCAGTCCAGGTGGGGGGAAAACTGAAGCTTTCTTT.

This chain uses TRBV29-1 with TRBJ1-5; D might be TRBD1 (6 bases). Germline V gene sequence: CDR1 SQVTM, CDR2 ANQGSEA. Trimming stripped 4 bases from V and 6 bases from J, with 13 bases between. The length of the CDR3 is 13 residues. The CDR3 coding sequence is TGCAGCGTTGGACAGGTAAAGGGTCAGCCCCAGCATTTT. Its translation is CSVGQVKGQPQHF.

The J gene is TRBJ1-1, the V gene TRBV10-3; possible D gene TRBD1, 5 bases. This CDR3 has 13 residues. Germline V gene sequence: CDR1 ENHRY, CDR2 SYGVKD. The ends were cut back, 4 bases at V and 1 base at J, with 7 bases in the middle. CDR3 residues: CAISATGNTEAFF. CDR3 nucleotide sequence: TGTGCCATCAGTGCCACAGGGAACACTGAAGCTTTCTTT.

This chain links TRBV4-3 with TRBJ1-3; D is undetermined. The CDR3 sequence is 15 residues long. V dropped 6 bases and J dropped 4 bases, with 16 bases sitting between them. The germline gives CDR1 LGHNA, CDR2 YSLEER. The DNA of the CDR3 is TGCGCCAGCAGGGGCAAGAGTATGCTGGGAAACACCATATATTTT. Translated, it gives CASRGKSMLGNTIYF.

This chain connects TRBV5-1 to TRBJ2-7; 10 nucleotides line up with TRBD1. Trimming cost V 4 bases and J 5 bases; bases outside gene matches: 12. There are 16 residues in the CDR3. Germline V gene sequence: CDR1 SGHRS, CDR2 YFSETQ. DNA of the CDR3: TGCGCCAGCAGCCCTCTAACCGGGACAGGGGCACACGAGCAGTACTTC. Amino acids: CASSPLTGTGAHEQYF. The whole variable domain, remainder taken from reference TRBV5-1 and TRBJ2-7, is KAGVTQTPRYLIKTRGQQVTLSCSPISGHRSVSWYQQTPGQGLQFLFEYFSETQRNKGNFPGRFSGRQFSNSRSEMNVSTLELGDSALYLCASSPLTGTGAHEQYFGPGTRLTVT.

The chain uses TRBV19 and TRBJ2-7; D is possibly TRBD2 (5 bases). Looked up from germline, CDR1 is LNHDA and CDR2 is SQIVND (reference sequence). V was cut by 5 bases and J by 2 bases, with 10 bases left in between. This CDR3 contains 13 residues. CDR3 sequence reads: CASSPRGTYEQYF. As DNA, the CDR3 is TGTGCCAGTAGTCCCCGAGGGACCTACGAGCAGTACTTC.

The chain joins TRBV14 to TRBJ2-2, with TRBD1 as a possible D gene (5 bases). The CDR3 runs to 14 residues. Germline V gene sequence: CDR1 SGHDN, CDR2 FVKESK. The V end was cut by 4 bases, the J end by 4 bases, with 10 bases between. The CDR3 bases are TGTGCCAGCAGCCGGGGCACCCTCACCGGGGAGCTGTTTTTT. This codes for CASSRGTLTGELFF.

The CDR3 nucleotides are TGTGCCAGCAAAGGACAGGGGGTTGCTAGCGGGATGGGGGAGACCCAGTACTTC. Residues: CASKGQGVASGMGETQYF. The chain has TRBV2 and TRBJ2-5, with D possibly matching TRBD1 (10 bases). The germline V and J ends were trimmed by 7 bases and 5 bases, with 29 bases remaining between them. The CDR3 loop spans 18 amino acids. CDR1 is SNHLY and CDR2 is FYNNEI in the germline V gene.

This clone is a singleton in its sample. The chain carries TRBV29-1 and TRBJ2-5, with TRBD1 as a possible D gene (5 bases). Trimming took 6 bases from V and 3 from J, leaving 11 bases between them. Germline V gene data show CDR1 as SQVTM and CDR2 as ANQGSEA. The CDR3 has 12 amino acids. The CDR3 DNA follows: TGCAGCGTGGGGCAGGGAAAAGAGACCCAGTACTTC. Translation gives CSVGQGKETQYF.

The CDR3 spells CASSSREGAYEQYF. In nucleotides, the CDR3 is TGTGCCAGCAGCAGCCGGGAGGGGGCCTACGAGCAGTACTTC. V gene TRBV2 combines with J gene TRBJ2-7; 8 bases match TRBD2. The J segment lost 2 bases and the V segment lost 6 bases, leaving 6 bases of the junction unmatched. This CDR3 region has 14 residues. Germline V gives CDR1 SNHLY, CDR2 FYNNEI.

The CDR3 is CASSGTSGTSTDTQYF. CDR3 sequence (DNA): TGTGCCAGCAGTGGGACTAGCGGGACTAGCACAGATACGCAGTATTTT. This sequence joins TRBV25-1 and TRBJ2-3, with 12 bases aligning to TRBD2. V lost 4 bases to trimming and J lost 0 bases; unmatched junction nucleotides: 2. Germline V gene lookup returns CDR1 MGHDK and CDR2 SYGVNS. CDR3 size: 16 residues.

The CDR3 nucleotides read TGTGCCAGCAGCCAGATTAGGCTAGCGGCAAATGAGCAGTTCTTC. It encodes CASSQIRLAANEQFF. The J gene is TRBJ2-1, the V gene TRBV14, with 7 positions matching TRBD2. V was clipped by 3 bases and J by 7 bases; unmatched bases: 9. This CDR3 region has 15 residues. The V gene's germline CDR1 is SGHDN and CDR2 FVKESK.